This section outlines one T cell receptor (beta chain) sequence together with its context. This specimen belongs to a study of blood T cell repertoires in COVID-19. Study background: Samples taken during acute and convalescent COVID-19 were collected in the United States, Italy and Spain. The analysed material was cDNA or gDNA that came from T cells, B-cell-depleted T cells, or PBMCs.

J lost 0 bases, V lost 6 bases, and 4 bases had no gene match. The CDR3 covers 15 residues. The germline CDR1 and CDR2 sequences are MDHEN and SYDVKM. In the authors' workflow: Nucleated cell counts were estimated from reference gene primer amplification. This table comes from immunoSEQ multiplex PCR, and its TCRdb copy is limited to in-frame clones, with some not included. V and J calls plus clone size are reproduced from that table; the DNA served to infer D and trimming. The table has 85,000 to 90,000 clones, 87% seen once. The V call is TRBV28, the J call TRBJ2-1; TRBD2 agrees at 8 bases. The material sequenced was peripheral blood. The TCR sequence derives from a human donor in a cohort sampled during active COVID-19. The CDR3 is CASSPSGSSYNEQFF. The CDR3, as DNA: TGTGCCAGCAGCCCGAGCGGGAGCTCCTACAATGAGCAGTTCTTC. The full variable domain, completed using reference TRBV28 and TRBJ2-1, is DVKVTQSSRYLVKRTGEKVFLECVQDMDHENMFWYRQDPGLGLRLIYFSYDVKMKEKGDIPEGYSVSREKKERFSLILESASTNQTSMYLCASSPSGSSYNEQFFGPGTRLTVL.